The 21 T cell receptor beta chains below all came from one sample that was sequenced in a study of T-cell memory formation after mild COVID-19. TCRdb passed the 5' RACE reads through MiXCR, listing each CDR3 protein once. This sample carries some 350,000 distinct CDR3 sequences, under 15% of them seen once, and the ten largest clones take roughly a fifth. The source material was PBMCs or a T cell subset sorted from them (not recorded which). Receptor source: a man aged 18 to 35 who had mild COVID-19 (a few samples of this study predate the infection). Cell type and time point are not known.

The chain links TRBV7-7 to TRBJ2-3; D uncertain. The germline V gene encodes CDR1 SSHAT and CDR2 FNYEAQ (reference sequence). This CDR3 spans 15 amino acids. Trimming took 6 bases from V and 6 from J, leaving 19 bases between them. The CDR3 region has the DNA TGTGCCAGCAGTCAGACAAATGATCAAGGGGATACGCAGTATTTT. It yields the protein CASSQTNDQGDTQYF. Combining the CDR3 with reference TRBV7-7 and TRBJ2-3 gives the whole variable domain GAGVSQSPRYKVTKRGQDVTLRCDPISSHATLYWYQQALGQGPEFLTYFNYEAQPDKSGLPSDRFSAERPEGSISTLTIQRTEQRDSAMYRCASSQTNDQGDTQYFGPGTRLTVL.

This sequence joins TRBV9 and TRBJ2-1, with 13 bases aligning to TRBD2. The CDR3 has 16 residues. Per germline, CDR1 SGDLS and CDR2 YYNGEE. Losses at the gene ends were 2 bases for V and 9 bases for J; bases not matched to a gene: 8. In DNA form, the CDR3 reads TGTGCCAGCAGCGTTACTAGCGGGGGGGCCTTAGGTGAGCAGTTCTTC. Translated: CASSVTSGGALGEQFF.

This chain uses TRBV20-1 with TRBJ2-1; 7 bases align to TRBD2. The length of the CDR3 is 13 residues. V gave up 8 bases and J gave up 9 bases; unmatched junction bases: 13. Germline CDR1 DFQATT, CDR2 SNEGSKA (reference sequence). CDR3 residues: CSTRTSLAAEQFF. CDR3 nucleotides: TGCAGTACACGGACTAGTCTAGCGGCTGAGCAGTTCTTC.

This sequence joins TRBV7-2 and TRBJ2-7, with a weak D call TRBD2 (6 bases). Looked up from germline, CDR1 is SGHTA and CDR2 is FQGNSA. Trimming left V 8 bases short and J 2 bases short, with 19 bases between. The CDR3 loop spans 15 amino acids. CDR3 in amino acids: CASHPGVGRAYEQYF. The DNA for the CDR3 is TGTGCCAGCCACCCGGGGGTGGGCAGAGCCTACGAGCAGTACTTC.

This clonotype has a handful of counts. The chain couples TRBV6-2 or TRBV6-3 to TRBJ2-2; D possibly corresponds to TRBD1 (5 bases). Germline CDR1 reads MNHEY; CDR2 reads SVGEGT. This CDR3 is 13 amino acids long. V lost 8 bases, J lost 0 bases, and 7 bases lay in between. Here the CDR3 reads CASGRANTGELFF. Here the CDR3 DNA reads TGTGCCAGCGGCAGGGCGAACACCGGGGAGCTGTTTTTT.

The rearrangement uses TRBV24-1 and TRBJ2-3; 10 bases match TRBD2. Germline loops: CDR1 KGHDR, CDR2 SFDVKD. The CDR3 covers 16 residues. V shed 3 bases and J 5 bases; nucleotides not matched to a gene: 7. CDR3 sequence reads: CATSDSSGGSEDTQYF. The DNA of the CDR3 is TGTGCCACCAGTGATAGTAGCGGGGGGTCCGAAGATACGCAGTATTTT.

The rearrangement links TRBV20-1 to TRBJ1-2, with a tentative D call TRBD1 (5 bases). Germline V gene lookup returns CDR1 DFQATT and CDR2 SNEGSKA (reference sequence). Trimming took 5 bases from V and 4 from J, leaving 29 bases between them. The CDR3 is made up of 18 amino acids. The chain's CDR3 is CSAPHRPGTNQVTYGYTF. Written as DNA, the CDR3 is TGCAGTGCTCCTCACCGACCCGGGACGAACCAAGTAACCTATGGCTACACCTTC.

The chain combines TRBV5-1 with TRBJ1-4, with D unresolved. The V end lost 1 base, the J end lost 3 bases, and 4 bases lay between the germline ends. CDR3 length: 13 residues. Germline CDR1 and CDR2: SGHRS and YFSETQ. CDR3: CASSLRANEKLFF. CDR3 DNA sequence: TGCGCCAGCAGCTTGCGCGCTAATGAAAAACTGTTTTTT.

This clonotype came up a few times. The chain recombines TRBV12-3 or TRBV12-4 with TRBJ2-2; TRBD1 aligns across 7 bases. This CDR3 is 16 amino acids long. Unmatched junction bases numbered 8, after V lost 3 bases and J lost 4 bases. The CDR3 loop reads CASSFHLGGRTGELFF. The CDR3 DNA reads as TGTGCCAGCAGTTTTCATCTAGGGGGCCGCACCGGGGAGCTGTTTTTT.

This clonotype was observed many times. The chain employs TRBV7-9 and TRBJ2-3; D is perhaps TRBD2 (5 bases). This CDR3 region has 17 residues. The V gene lost 3 bases and the J gene lost 2 bases, with 18 bases spanning the gap. The germline V gene has CDR1 SEHNR and CDR2 FQNEAQ (reference sequence). CDR3 residues: CASSFGVSGVDTDTQYF. CDR3 in DNA: TGTGCCAGCAGCTTCGGGGTGAGCGGCGTCGACACAGATACGCAGTATTTT.

This chain uses TRBV15 with TRBJ2-1; D possibly uses TRBD1 or TRBD2 (7 bases each). Germline loops: CDR1 LNHNV, CDR2 YYDKDF (reference sequence). The CDR3 runs 15 residues. Trimming left V 5 bases short and J 3 bases short, with 14 bases between. The CDR3 loop is CATSGLRGGYNEQFF. CDR3 DNA sequence: TGTGCCACCAGCGGCCTCAGGGGGGGCTACAATGAGCAGTTCTTC.

The gene calls are TRBV24-1 and TRBJ2-3; 10 positions match TRBD1. Germline CDR1 and CDR2: KGHDR and SFDVKD. The trim removed 8 bases at V and 7 bases at J, leaving 8 bases unmatched. The CDR3 sequence is 14 residues long. The CDR3 nucleotides read TGTGCCACCACCCCGGGACAGGGGAAAAATACGCAGTATTTT. Translation: CATTPGQGKNTQYF.

This clonotype has only a few counts. The gene calls are TRBV5-1 and TRBJ1-6; D is undetermined. CDR1 is SGHRS and CDR2 is YFSETQ in the germline V gene. Trimming took off 3 bases at V and 4 bases at J, with 8 bases between the two ends. The CDR3 runs 14 residues. Here the CDR3 reads CASSSISYNSPLHF. The CDR3 nucleotides are TGCGCCAGCAGCTCGATAAGTTATAATTCACCCCTCCACTTT.

A few counts support this clonotype. V usage is TRBV7-2 and J usage is TRBJ2-3, with 7 bases matching TRBD2. Germline trimming cut 10 bases from V and 4 bases from J; bases unmatched to any gene: 5. Germline CDR1 is SGHTA and CDR2 is FQGNSA. This CDR3 is built from 12 residues. CDR3 sequence: CATGGFADTQYF. Here the CDR3 DNA reads TGTGCCACCGGGGGGTTCGCAGATACGCAGTATTTT.

This clonotype was recorded many times. The chain has TRBV4-3 and TRBJ1-4, with TRBD1 matching over 9 bases. This CDR3 has 16 amino acids. After removal of 1 base from V and 5 bases from J, the junction contained 5 bases not matched to a gene. Germline V gives CDR1 LGHNA, CDR2 YSLEER. CDR3 bases: TGCGCCAGCAGCCAAGCCCCCGGGACAGGGAATGAAAAACTGTTTTTT. It yields the protein CASSQAPGTGNEKLFF.

This clonotype was recorded a few times. The rearrangement uses TRBV27 and TRBJ2-7; no clear D gene. This CDR3 comprises 16 residues. CDR1 and CDR2 from the germline V gene are MNHEY and SMNVEV (reference sequence). With 6 bases removed from V and 1 base from J, the gap between germline ends came to 19 bases. The CDR3 DNA reads TGTGCCAGCAGAGGCAGCCCCCGGGTGGATTCCTACGAGCAGTACTTC. Residues: CASRGSPRVDSYEQYF.

At least ten counts were recorded for this clonotype. This rearrangement joins TRBV19 to TRBJ1-2; no clear D gene. Trimming removed 5 bases from V and 0 bases from J, with 13 bases in between. Germline V CDR1 and CDR2: LNHDA, SQIVND (reference sequence). The CDR3 is 15 residues long. CDR3 in amino acids: CASSPMDGANYGYTF. CDR3 coding DNA: TGTGCCAGTAGTCCGATGGACGGGGCTAACTATGGCTACACCTTC.

This clonotype was seen a handful of times. The chain is built from TRBV4-2 and TRBJ2-3; possible D gene TRBD2, 6 bases. This CDR3 region has 15 residues. V gave up 0 bases and J gave up 5 bases, with 12 bases separating them. Germline V gene sequence: CDR1 LGHNA, CDR2 YNFKEQ. CDR3 nucleotides: TGTGCCAGCAGCCAAGATCGGTGGGGGGTAGATACGCAGTATTTT. The encoded protein is CASSQDRWGVDTQYF.

This clonotype was counted only a few times. The V call is TRBV4-2, the J call TRBJ1-5, with D unresolved. The CDR3 contains 14 residues. The V end lost 4 bases, the J end lost 5 bases, and 12 bases lay between the germline ends. Germline V lookup: CDR1 LGHNA, CDR2 YNFKEQ. CDR3 sequence: CASSPGVGDQPQHF. Written as DNA, the CDR3 is TGTGCCAGCAGCCCCGGGGTGGGTGATCAGCCCCAGCATTTT.

The chain uses TRBV3-1 and TRBJ2-3; maybe TRBD2 (5 bases). The germline gives CDR1 LGHDT, CDR2 YNNKEL (reference sequence). The V and J ends lost 3 bases and 0 bases respectively, with 13 bases between them. The CDR3 contains 16 residues. The CDR3 spells CASSQQRGSSTDTQYF. The CDR3 nucleotides read TGTGCCAGCAGCCAGCAGAGAGGGTCCAGCACAGATACGCAGTATTTT.

This clonotype was detected a few times. As DNA, the CDR3 is TGTGCCAGCAGCTCAGGGGACGGGCGGCCCCAGTACTTC. This sequence encodes CASSSGDGRPQYF. This chain links TRBV7-2 with TRBJ2-5, with TRBD1 as a possible D gene (6 bases). Trimming cost V 4 bases and J 9 bases, with 15 bases left between them. Germline CDR1 SGHTA, CDR2 FQGNSA. This CDR3 is 13 amino acids long.